This T cell receptor (beta chain) emerged from a study of OX40 agonist ivuxolimab in advanced cancers. With regard to the full study: Ivuxolimab was a fully human IgG2 agonistic monoclonal antibody targeting the costimulatory receptor OX40 (CD134). The purpose of peripheral TCRbeta sequencing was to test whether ivuxolimab changed TCR sequence diversity and led to clonal T-cell expansion. Of the approximately 54 dose-escalation patients, hepatocellular carcinoma was present in about 19, melanoma in around 15, renal cell carcinoma in 9 and head and neck cancer in 9. The dose-escalation cohort was 80% to 90% male with a mean age of around 62 years, ranging from roughly 23 to 80. Intravenous ivuxolimab was administered to patients every 2 weeks at six dose levels: 0.01, 0.1, 0.3, 1.5, 3 and 10 mg/kg. Three dose-escalation patients achieved partial responses, one with hepatocellular carcinoma and two with cutaneous melanoma. The paper covers the monotherapy dose-escalation part of the phase I ivuxolimab trial, which included N of about 56 patients. Prior anti-PD-1, anti-PD-L1 or anti-CTLA-4 therapy was permitted, and 35% to 40% of dose-escalation patients had received checkpoint inhibitors.

The full study reports these points: Low levels of normalized T-cell clonal expansion were also seen in some patients who did not respond. The antigen specificity of the clonally expanded peripheral T cells was not determined. Clonal expansion of both CD4+ and CD8+ blood T cells was observed from baseline to week 6 at doses 0.1 to 3.0 mg/kg. In the 0.1-3.0 mg/kg groups, partial responders had among the lowest normalized peripheral clonal expansion, particularly in CD8+ T cells. After ivuxolimab, more expanded clones were found on average in CD8+ T cells than in CD4+ T cells.

For sequencing of the TCRbeta CDR3 region, genomic DNA was extracted from the sorted cells. TCRbeta CDR3 regions were sequenced using the immunoSEQ Assay. TCRdb provides this immuneACCESS table in a form limited to in-frame rearrangements. Some clones are lacking; in checked studies, under half of them reflect an unresolved V gene, and why the rest are absent is not known. This sample comprises 55,000 to 80,000 clones, about four fifths of them detected only once. The ten largest clones represent approximately 1% of the sample. On this clone: Its antigen target is currently unknown. Base qualities are not recorded, but no much larger clone differs from it by a single base.

The trial excluded patients who had a history of autoimmune disease or who were on systemic immunosuppression. Peripheral blood for TCR sequencing was collected from all dose cohorts at baseline, on cycle 4 day 1, and on cycle 7 day 1. The samples were taken from a phase I, first-in-human, multicenter, open-label dose-escalation trial of ivuxolimab. Adults with locally advanced or metastatic melanoma, renal cell carcinoma, hepatocellular carcinoma or head and neck squamous cell carcinoma were enrolled in the trial. CD4+ and CD8+ T cells were sorted separately from peripheral blood before TCR sequencing. The CDR3 has 15 amino acids, counting the end cysteine and phenylalanine. The CDR3 DNA has 45 bases and is translated from base 1. CDR1 SGHRS and CDR2 YFSETQ are derived from the germline V gene. A distance of 13 bases separates the germline ends of V and J, which lose 5 bases and 0 bases respectively.

The source material was CD4+ or CD8+ T cells sorted from blood, sampled in a trial of the OX40 agonist ivuxolimab. Recombination connected TRBV5-1 to TRBJ2-3, and the D gene may be TRBD2, 6 bases matching. The source of this sequence is an adult with an advanced solid tumor such as melanoma, head and neck, liver or kidney cancer. For the CDR3, the sequence is CASRLRAGSTDTQYF. The DNA sequence is as follows: TGCGCCAGCAGGCTTCGAGCGGGTAGCACAGATACGCAGTATTTT.